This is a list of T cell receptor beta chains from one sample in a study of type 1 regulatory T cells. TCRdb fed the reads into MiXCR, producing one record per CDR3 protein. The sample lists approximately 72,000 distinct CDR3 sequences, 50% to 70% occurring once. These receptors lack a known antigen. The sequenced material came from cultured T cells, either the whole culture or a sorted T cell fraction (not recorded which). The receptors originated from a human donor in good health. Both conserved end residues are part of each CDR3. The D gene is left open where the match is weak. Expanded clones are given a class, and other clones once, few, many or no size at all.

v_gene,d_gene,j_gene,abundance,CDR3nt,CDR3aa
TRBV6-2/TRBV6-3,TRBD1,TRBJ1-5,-,TGTGCCAGCACGGACAGGTTAGGCAATCAGCCCCAGCATTTT,CASTDRLGNQPQHF
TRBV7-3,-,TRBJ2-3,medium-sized,TGTGCCAGCAGCATCAGAGCGGGTACAGATACGCAGTATTTT,CASSIRAGTDTQYF
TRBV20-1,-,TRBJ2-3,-,TGCAGTGCTAGAGATCCGAGGGACACAGATACGCAGTATTTT,CSARDPRDTDTQYF
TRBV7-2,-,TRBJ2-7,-,TGTGCCAGCAGCTTACGTTTTTGGGAGCGGAAGGTCTACGAGCAGTACTTC,CASSLRFWERKVYEQYF
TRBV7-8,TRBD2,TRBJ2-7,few,TGTGCCAGCAGCAGAGGGACTACTGAAACCTACGAGCAGTACTTC,CASSRGTTETYEQYF
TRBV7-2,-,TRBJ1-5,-,TGTGCCAGCACACCGGGACCGGGGAGCAATCAGCCCCAGCATTTT,CASTPGPGSNQPQHF
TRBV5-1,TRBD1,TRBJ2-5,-,TGCGCCAGCGGACCCGGGACAGGGGAGACCCAGTACTTC,CASGPGTGETQYF
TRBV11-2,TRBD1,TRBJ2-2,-,TGTGCCAGCAGCCCAGTCAGGGGGTCAGACACCGGGGAGCTGTTTTTT,CASSPVRGSDTGELFF
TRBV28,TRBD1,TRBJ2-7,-,TGTGCCAGCAGTTTATACTCAGGGGGCCGGTACGAGCAGTACTTC,CASSLYSGGRYEQYF
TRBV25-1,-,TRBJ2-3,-,TGTGCCAGCAGTGAATATCAGGGGGGGCCACGGCCAGATACGCAGTATTTT,CASSEYQGGPRPDTQYF
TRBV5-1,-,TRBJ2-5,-,TGCGCCAGCAGTCGGGACTGGAAGACCCAGTACTTC,CASSRDWKTQYF
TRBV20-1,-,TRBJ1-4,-,TGCAGTGCCAGTCTAAGGGAAAAACTGTTTTTT,CSASLREKLFF
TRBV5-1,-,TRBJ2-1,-,TGCGCCAGCAGCTTGGTCCGGGGCTACAATGAGCAGTTCTTC,CASSLVRGYNEQFF
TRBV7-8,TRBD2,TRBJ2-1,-,TGTGCCAGCAGCCATAGCGGGAGCAACAATGAGCAGTTCTTC,CASSHSGSNNEQFF
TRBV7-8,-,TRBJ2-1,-,TGTGCCAGCAGCCTCCGGTCGACAGGTACAACCTACAATGAGCAGTTCTTC,CASSLRSTGTTYNEQFF
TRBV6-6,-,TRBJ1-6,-,TGTGCCAGCAGGGGGGCTTTAAATTCACCCCTCCACTTT,CASRGALNSPLHF
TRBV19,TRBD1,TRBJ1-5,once,TGTGCCAGTCTTGACAGGGGTCGAAATCAGCCCCAGCATTTT,CASLDRGRNQPQHF
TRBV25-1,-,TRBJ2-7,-,TGTGCCAGCAGTGCCCTTAGCGAGCAGTACTTC,CASSALSEQYF
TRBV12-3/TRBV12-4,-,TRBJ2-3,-,TGTGCCAGCAGTATAAGAGGCGGGACAAGCACAGATACGCAGTATTTT,CASSIRGGTSTDTQYF
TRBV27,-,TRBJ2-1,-,TGTGCCAGCAGTTTATTTGGCTATGAGCAGTTCTTC,CASSLFGYEQFF
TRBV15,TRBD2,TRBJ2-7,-,TGTGCCACCAGCACCGCGCCGGGACTAGCGGGAGGCGAGCAGTACTTC,CATSTAPGLAGGEQYF
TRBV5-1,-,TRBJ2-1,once,TGCGCCAGCAGCTTATATCCCGGTAATGAGCAGTTCTTC,CASSLYPGNEQFF
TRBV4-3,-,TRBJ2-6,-,TGCGCCAGCAGCCAAGCTGGGGCCAACGTCCTGACTTTC,CASSQAGANVLTF
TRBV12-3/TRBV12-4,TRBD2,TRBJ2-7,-,TGTGCCAGCAGTTTAGCTAGCGGGAGGGTGTACAACGAGCAGTACTTC,CASSLASGRVYNEQYF
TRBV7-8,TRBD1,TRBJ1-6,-,TGTGCCAGCAGAGGGGGAGGACAGGATCATTCACCCCTCCACTTT,CASRGGGQDHSPLHF
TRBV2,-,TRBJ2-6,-,TGTGCCAGCATGATGTCGGGTTCGTTCTCTGGGGCCAACGTCCTGACTTTC,CASMMSGSFSGANVLTF
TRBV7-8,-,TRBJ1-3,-,TGTGCCAGCAGCTTAGTCGGCCTCGACCTGAAGGGTGGAAACACCATATATTTT,CASSLVGLDLKGGNTIYF
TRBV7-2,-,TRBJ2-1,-,TGTGCCAGCAGCTCCAACTCACGACGCAATGAGCAGTTCTTC,CASSSNSRRNEQFF
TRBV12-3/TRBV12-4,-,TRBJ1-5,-,TGTGCCAGCAGTTTAAACGGTAATCAGCCCCAGCATTTT,CASSLNGNQPQHF
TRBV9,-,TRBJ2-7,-,TGTGCCAGCAGCCCTTCGGGGACTTTCCCCGAGCAGTACTTC,CASSPSGTFPEQYF
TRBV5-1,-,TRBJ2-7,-,TGCGCCAGCAGCTTGGTCCAGACCGCCGGCGAGCAGTACTTC,CASSLVQTAGEQYF
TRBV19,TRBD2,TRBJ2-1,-,TGTGCCAGTAGTATATGGACTAGCGGGAGGATAGGTGAGCAGTTCTTC,CASSIWTSGRIGEQFF
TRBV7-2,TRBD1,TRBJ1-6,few,TGTGCCAGCAGCTCGCTCCGGGACAGTCATAATTCACCCCTCCACTTT,CASSSLRDSHNSPLHF
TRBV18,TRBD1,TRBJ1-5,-,TGTGCCAGCTCACCTGGAGGGACAGGGGGCAATCAGCCCCAGCATTTT,CASSPGGTGGNQPQHF
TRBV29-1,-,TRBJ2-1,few,TGCAGCGTTGGCGGTTCCGATAGCAATGAGCAGTTCTTC,CSVGGSDSNEQFF
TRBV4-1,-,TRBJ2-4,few,TGCGCCAGCAGCCAAATTGTGGATCTAGCCAAAAACATTCAGTACTTC,CASSQIVDLAKNIQYF
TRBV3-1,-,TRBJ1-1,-,TGTGCCAGCAGCCAAAGGGGAACTGAAGCTTTCTTT,CASSQRGTEAFF
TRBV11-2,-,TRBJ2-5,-,TGTGCCAGCAGCTTACTGACAGGCCAGCAAGAGACCCAGTACTTC,CASSLLTGQQETQYF
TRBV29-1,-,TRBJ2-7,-,TGCAGCGTTCGGCCAGGGGTGGGCTCCTACGAGCAGTACTTC,CSVRPGVGSYEQYF
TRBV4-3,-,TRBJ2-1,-,TGCGCCAGCAGCCAAGCGACCCGGGGGGGGACAGCCTACAATGAGCAGTTCTTC,CASSQATRGGTAYNEQFF
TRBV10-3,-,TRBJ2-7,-,TGTGCCATCACCCTCGGGGGGACACGACGTTACGAGCAGTACTTC,CAITLGGTRRYEQYF
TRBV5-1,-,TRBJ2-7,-,TGCGCCAGCAGCTTGGCGGCCAGCGGCCTGTCCTACGAGCAGTACTTC,CASSLAASGLSYEQYF
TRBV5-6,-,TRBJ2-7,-,TGTGCCAGCAGCCCACCTCGCGGCTACGAGCAGTACTTC,CASSPPRGYEQYF
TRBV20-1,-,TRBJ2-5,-,TGCAGTGCCCTCGGAGGGCCACAAGAGACCCAGTACTTC,CSALGGPQETQYF
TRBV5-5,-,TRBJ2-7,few,TGTGCCAGCAGCTTAGGGACGGGCTCCCCCTACGAGCAGTACTTC,CASSLGTGSPYEQYF
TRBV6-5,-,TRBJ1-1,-,TGTGCCAGCAAAGACAGGACCGAAGCTTTCTTT,CASKDRTEAFF
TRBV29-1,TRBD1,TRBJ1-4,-,TGCAGCGTTGGAACAGGGGGCTTGGCTAATGAAAAACTGTTTTTT,CSVGTGGLANEKLFF
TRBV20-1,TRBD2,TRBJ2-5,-,TGCAGTGCTACGGGGGGGGGCACGGAGACCCAGTACTTC,CSATGGGTETQYF
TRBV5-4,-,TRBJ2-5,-,TGTGCCAGCAGCTCGATCGACTACTTAGAGACCCAGTACTTC,CASSSIDYLETQYF
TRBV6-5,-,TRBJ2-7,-,TGTGCCAGCAGTTATCCCAGCTCCTACGAGCAGTACTTC,CASSYPSSYEQYF
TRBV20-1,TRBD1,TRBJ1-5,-,TGCAGTGCTAGAAGAATTGGGACAGCTTATCAGCCCCAGCATTTT,CSARRIGTAYQPQHF
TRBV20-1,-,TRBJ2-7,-,TGCAGTGCTAGATCTCTAGCGAGTAGAGGTTACGAGCAGTACTTC,CSARSLASRGYEQYF
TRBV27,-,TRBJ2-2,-,TGTGCCAGTAACCGGGGCTGGTCCAGCGGGAACACCGGGGAGCTGTTTTTT,CASNRGWSSGNTGELFF
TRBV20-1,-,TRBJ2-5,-,TGCAGTGCTAGAAGGAAAGAGACCCAGTACTTC,CSARRKETQYF
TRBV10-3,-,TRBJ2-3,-,TGTGCCATCAGTGAATGGGAGGCAGATACGCAGTATTTT,CAISEWEADTQYF